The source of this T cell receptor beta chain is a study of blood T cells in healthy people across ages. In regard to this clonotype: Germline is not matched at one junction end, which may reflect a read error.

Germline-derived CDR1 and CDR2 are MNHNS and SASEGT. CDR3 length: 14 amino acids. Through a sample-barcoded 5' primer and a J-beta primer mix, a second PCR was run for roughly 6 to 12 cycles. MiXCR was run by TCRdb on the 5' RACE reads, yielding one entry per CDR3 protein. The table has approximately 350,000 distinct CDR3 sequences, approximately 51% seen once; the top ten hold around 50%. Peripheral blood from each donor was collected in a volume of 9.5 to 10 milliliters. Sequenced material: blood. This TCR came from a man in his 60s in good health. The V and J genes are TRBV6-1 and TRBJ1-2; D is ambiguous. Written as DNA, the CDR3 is TGTGCCAGCAGTGATGGGGATCCGCCCTATAGCTACACCTTC. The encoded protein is CASSDGDPPYSYTF.